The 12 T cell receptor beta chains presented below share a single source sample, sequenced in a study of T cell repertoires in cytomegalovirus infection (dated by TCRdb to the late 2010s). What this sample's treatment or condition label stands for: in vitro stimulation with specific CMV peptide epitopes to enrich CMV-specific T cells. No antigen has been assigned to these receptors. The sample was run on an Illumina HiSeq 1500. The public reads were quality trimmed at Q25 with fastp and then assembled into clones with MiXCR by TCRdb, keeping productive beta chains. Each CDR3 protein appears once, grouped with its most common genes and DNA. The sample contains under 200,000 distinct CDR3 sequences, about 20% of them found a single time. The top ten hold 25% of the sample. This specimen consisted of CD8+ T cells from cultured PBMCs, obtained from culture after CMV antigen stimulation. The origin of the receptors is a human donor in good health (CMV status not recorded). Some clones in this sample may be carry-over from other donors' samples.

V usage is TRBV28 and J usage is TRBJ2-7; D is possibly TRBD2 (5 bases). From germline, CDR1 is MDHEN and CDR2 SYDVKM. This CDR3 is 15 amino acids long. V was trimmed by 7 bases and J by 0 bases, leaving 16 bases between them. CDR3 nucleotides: TGTGCCAGCACCGCGGACTTTTCCAGCTCCTACGAGCAGTACTTC. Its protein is CASTADFSSSYEQYF.

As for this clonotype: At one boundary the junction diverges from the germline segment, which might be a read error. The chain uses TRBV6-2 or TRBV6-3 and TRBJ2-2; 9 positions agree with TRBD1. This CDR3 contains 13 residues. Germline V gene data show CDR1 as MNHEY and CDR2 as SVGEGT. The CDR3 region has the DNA TGTGCCCGCAGATACAGGGGGCGCGGGGAGCTGTTTTTT. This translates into CARRYRGRGELFF.

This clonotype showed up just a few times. CDR3 in DNA: TGTGCCGCAAGGAAGGGGGGCACTGAAGCTTTCTTT. This codes for CAARKGGTEAFF. V and J are TRBV6-2 or TRBV6-3 and TRBJ1-1, with D possibly matching TRBD1 (6 bases). The CDR3 sequence is 12 residues long. The V and J ends lost 11 bases and 4 bases respectively, with 14 bases between them. Germline CDR1 reads MNHEY; CDR2 reads SVGEGT.

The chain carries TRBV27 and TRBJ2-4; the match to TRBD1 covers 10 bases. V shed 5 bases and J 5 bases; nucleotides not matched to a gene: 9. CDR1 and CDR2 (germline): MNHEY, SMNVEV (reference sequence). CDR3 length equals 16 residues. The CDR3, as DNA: TGTGCCAGCAGTCCTATATTAGGGACAGGGGAAAACATTCAGTACTTC. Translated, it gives CASSPILGTGENIQYF.

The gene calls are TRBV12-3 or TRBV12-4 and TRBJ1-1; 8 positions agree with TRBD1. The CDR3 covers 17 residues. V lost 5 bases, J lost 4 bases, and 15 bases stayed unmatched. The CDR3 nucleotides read TGTGCCAGCAGTCTGGGGGACAGGACTTGGGTGGGCACTGAAGCTTTCTTT. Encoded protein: CASSLGDRTWVGTEAFF.

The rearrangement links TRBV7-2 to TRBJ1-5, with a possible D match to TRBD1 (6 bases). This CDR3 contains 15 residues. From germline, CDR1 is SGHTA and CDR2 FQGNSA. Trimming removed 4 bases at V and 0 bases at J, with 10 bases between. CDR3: CASSWGGLSNQPQHF. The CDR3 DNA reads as TGTGCCAGCAGCTGGGGGGGCCTTAGCAATCAGCCCCAGCATTTT.

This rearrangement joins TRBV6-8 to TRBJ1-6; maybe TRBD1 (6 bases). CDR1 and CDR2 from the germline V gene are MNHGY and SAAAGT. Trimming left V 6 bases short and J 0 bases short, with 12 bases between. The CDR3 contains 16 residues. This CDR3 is CASRPDRSSYNSPLHF. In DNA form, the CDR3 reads TGTGCCAGCAGACCTGACAGGAGCTCCTATAATTCACCCCTCCACTTT.

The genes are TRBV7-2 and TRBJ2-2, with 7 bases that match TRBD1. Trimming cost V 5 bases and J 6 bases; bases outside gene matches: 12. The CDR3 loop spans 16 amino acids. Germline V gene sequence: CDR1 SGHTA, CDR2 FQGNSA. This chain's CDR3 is CASSPPTGRSAGELFF. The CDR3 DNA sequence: TGTGCCAGCAGCCCACCGACAGGGCGGTCTGCCGGGGAGCTGTTTTTT.

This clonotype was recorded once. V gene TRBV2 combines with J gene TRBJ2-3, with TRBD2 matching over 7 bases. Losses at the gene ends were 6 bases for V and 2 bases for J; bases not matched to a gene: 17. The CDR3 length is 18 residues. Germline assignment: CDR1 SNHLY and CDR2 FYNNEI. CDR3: CASRPPGVASGFTDTQYF. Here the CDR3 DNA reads TGTGCCAGCAGGCCCCCCGGCGTGGCTAGCGGATTCACAGATACGCAGTATTTT.

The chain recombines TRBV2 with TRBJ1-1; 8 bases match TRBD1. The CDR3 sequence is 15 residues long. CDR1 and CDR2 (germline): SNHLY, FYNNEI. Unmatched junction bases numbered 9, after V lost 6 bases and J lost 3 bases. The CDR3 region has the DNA TGTGCCAGCAGGGACCACAGGGGGGGCTACACTGAAGCTTTCTTT. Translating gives CASRDHRGGYTEAFF.

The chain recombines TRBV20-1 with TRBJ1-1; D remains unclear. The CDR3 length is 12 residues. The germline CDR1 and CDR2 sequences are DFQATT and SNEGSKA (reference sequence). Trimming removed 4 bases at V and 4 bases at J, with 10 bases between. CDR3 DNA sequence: TGCAGTGCTACCCGGGAGGGCACTGAAGCTTTCTTT. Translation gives CSATREGTEAFF.

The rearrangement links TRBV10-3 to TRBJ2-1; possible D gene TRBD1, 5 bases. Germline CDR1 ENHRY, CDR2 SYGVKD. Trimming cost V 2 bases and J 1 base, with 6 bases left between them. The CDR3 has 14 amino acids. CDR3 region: CAISEDSSYNEQFF. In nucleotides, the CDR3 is TGTGCCATCAGTGAGGACAGTTCCTACAATGAGCAGTTCTTC.